A single sample is the source of the 2 T cell receptor beta chains below, sequenced in a study of shared T cell receptors in the human thymus. Measured with immunoSEQ multiplex PCR; TCRdb has only the in-frame clones, and not every one. Seen here are about 540,000 clones, around 78% observed once, and the top ten hold 0.013%. This same sample was also part of a study on human thymus T cells.

Material: thymocytes. Every receptor here comes from a boy in the first two years of life with a congenital heart defect.

The chain uses TRBV10-3 and TRBJ2-3; 7 bases line up with TRBD1. The CDR3 covers 17 residues. Trimming took 6 bases from V and 0 from J; bases not matched to a gene: 12. Germline V gives CDR1 ENHRY, CDR2 SYGVKD. This CDR3 reads CAISDRDRVSSTDTQYF. The CDR3, as DNA: TGTGCCATCAGCGACCGCGACAGGGTATCTAGCACAGATACGCAGTATTTT.

This clone turned up a few times. The chain's CDR3 is CASSWGTGGAADTQYF. Written as DNA, the CDR3 is TGTGCCAGCAGTTGGGGGACAGGGGGCGCAGCAGATACGCAGTATTTT. The V gene is TRBV28, the J gene TRBJ2-3, with 12 nucleotides matching TRBD1. The J segment lost 4 bases and the V segment lost 4 bases, leaving 6 bases of the junction unmatched. CDR3 length: 16 amino acids. Germline V gene lookup returns CDR1 MDHEN and CDR2 SYDVKM.